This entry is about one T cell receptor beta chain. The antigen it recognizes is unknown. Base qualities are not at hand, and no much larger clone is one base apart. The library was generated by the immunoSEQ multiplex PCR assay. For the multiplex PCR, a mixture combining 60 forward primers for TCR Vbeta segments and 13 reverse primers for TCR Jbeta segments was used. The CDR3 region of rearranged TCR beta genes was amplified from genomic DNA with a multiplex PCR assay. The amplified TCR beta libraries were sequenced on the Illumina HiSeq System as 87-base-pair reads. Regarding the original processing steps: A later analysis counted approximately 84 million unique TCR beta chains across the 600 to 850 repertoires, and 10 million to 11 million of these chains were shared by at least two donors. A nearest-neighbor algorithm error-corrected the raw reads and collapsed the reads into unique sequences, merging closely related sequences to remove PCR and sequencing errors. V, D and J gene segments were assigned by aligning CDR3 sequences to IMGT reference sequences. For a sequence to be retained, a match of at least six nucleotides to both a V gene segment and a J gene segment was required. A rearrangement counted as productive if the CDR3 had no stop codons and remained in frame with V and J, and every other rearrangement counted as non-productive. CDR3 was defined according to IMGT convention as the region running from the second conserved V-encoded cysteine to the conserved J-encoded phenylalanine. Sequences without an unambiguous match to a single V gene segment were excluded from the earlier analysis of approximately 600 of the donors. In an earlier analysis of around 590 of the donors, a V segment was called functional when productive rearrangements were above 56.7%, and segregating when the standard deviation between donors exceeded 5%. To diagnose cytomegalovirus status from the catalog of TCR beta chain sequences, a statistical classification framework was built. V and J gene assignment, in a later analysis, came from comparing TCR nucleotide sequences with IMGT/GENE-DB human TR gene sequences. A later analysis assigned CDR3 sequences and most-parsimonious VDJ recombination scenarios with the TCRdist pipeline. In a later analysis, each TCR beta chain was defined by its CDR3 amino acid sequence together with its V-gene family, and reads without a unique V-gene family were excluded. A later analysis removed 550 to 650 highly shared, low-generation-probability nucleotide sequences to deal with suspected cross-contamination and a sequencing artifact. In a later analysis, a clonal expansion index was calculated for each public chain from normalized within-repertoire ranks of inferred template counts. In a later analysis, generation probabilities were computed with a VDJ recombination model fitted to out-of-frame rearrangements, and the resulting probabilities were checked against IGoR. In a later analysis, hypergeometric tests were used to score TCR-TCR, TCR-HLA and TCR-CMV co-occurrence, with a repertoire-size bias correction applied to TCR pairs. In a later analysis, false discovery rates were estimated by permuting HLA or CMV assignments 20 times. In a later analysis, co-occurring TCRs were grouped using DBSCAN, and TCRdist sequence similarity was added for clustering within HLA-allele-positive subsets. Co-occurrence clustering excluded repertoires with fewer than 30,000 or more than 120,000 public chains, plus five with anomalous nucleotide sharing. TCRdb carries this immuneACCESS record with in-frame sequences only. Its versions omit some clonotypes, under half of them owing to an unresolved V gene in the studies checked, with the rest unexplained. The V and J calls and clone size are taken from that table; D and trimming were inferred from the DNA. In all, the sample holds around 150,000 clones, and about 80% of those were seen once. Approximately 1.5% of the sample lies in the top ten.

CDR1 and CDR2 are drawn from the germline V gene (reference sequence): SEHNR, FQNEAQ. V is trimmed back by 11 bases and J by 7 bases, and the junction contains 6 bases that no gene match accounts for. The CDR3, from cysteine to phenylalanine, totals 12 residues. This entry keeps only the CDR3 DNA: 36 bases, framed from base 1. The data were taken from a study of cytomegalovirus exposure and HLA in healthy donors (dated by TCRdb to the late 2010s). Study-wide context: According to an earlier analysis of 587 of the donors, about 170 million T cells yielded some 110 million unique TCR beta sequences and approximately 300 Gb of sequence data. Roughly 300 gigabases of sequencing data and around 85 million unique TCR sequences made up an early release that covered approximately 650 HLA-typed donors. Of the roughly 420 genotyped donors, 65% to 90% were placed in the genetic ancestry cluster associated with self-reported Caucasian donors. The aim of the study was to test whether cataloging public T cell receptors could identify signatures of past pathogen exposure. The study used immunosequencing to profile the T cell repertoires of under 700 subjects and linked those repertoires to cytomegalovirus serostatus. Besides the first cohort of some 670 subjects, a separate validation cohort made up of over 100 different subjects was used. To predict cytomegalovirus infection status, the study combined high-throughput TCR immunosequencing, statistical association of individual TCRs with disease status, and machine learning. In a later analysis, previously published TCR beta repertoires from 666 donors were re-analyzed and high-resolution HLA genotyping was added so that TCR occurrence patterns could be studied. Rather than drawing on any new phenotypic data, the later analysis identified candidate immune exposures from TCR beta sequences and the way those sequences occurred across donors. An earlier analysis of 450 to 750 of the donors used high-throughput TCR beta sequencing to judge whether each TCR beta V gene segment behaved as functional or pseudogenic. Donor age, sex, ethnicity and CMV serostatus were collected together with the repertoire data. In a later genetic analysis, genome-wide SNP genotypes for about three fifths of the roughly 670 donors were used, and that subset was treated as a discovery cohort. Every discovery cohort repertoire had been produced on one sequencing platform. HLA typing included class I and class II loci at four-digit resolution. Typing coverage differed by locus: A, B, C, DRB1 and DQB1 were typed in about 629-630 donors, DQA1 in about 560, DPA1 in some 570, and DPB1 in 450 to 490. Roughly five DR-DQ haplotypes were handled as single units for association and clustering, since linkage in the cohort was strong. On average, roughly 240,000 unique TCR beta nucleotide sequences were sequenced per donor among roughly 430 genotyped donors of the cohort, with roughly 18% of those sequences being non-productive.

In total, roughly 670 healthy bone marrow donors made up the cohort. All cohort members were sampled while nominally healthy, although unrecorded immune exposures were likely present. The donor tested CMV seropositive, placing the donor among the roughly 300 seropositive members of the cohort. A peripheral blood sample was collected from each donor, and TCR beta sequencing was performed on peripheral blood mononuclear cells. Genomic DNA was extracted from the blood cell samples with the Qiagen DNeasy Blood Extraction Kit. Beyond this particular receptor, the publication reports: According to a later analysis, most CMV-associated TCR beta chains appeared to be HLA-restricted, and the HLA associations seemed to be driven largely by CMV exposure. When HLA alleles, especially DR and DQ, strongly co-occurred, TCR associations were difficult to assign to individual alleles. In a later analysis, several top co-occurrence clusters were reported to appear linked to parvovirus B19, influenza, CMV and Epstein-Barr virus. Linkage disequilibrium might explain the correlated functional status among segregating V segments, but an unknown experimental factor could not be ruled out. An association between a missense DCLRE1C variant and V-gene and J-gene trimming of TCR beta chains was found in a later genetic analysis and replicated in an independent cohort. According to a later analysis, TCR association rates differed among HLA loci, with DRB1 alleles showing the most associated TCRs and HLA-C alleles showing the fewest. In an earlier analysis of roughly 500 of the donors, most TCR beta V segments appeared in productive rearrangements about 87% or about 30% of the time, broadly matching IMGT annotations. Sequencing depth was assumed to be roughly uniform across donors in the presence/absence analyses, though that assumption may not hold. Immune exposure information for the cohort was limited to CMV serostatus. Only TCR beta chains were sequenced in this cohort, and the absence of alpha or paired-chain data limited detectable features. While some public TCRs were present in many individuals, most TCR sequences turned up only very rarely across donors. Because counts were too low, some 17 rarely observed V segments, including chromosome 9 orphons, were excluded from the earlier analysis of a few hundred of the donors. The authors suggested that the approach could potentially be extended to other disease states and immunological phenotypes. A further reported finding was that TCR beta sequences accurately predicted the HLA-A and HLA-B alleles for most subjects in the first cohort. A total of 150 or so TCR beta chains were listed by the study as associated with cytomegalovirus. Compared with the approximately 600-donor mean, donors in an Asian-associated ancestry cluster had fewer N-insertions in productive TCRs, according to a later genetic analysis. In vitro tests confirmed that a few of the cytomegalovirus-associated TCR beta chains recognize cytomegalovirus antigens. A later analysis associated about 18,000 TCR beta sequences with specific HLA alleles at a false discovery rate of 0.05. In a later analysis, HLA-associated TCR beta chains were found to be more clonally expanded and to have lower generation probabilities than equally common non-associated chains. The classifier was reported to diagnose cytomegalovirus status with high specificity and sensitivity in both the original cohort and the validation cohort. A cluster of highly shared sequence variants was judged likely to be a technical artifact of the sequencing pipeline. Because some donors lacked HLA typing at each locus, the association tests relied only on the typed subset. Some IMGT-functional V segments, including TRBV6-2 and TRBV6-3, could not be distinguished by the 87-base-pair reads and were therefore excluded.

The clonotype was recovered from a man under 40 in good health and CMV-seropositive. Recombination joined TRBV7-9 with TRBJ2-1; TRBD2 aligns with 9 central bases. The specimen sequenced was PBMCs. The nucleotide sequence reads TGTGCCGTCCGGCGGGAGGGGAATGAGCAGTTCTTC. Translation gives CAVRREGNEQFF.